This TCR beta chain was observed in a study of blood T cell repertoires in COVID-19. Study context: Sources were T cells, B-cell-depleted T cells, or PBMCs; the material itself was cDNA or gDNA.

Participants, about 18 to 95 years old, spanned about two dozen US areas. Allocation to cohorts depended on clinical history reported by the participants. Recovery meant two consecutive negative NP/OP PCR tests, professional clearance, or resolved symptoms. The repertoire was sequenced with immunoSEQ multiplex PCR; TCRdb's copy has only in-frame clones and lacks some. The sample has roughly 450,000 clones; roughly 91% are singletons. Trimming shortened V by 5 bases and J by 8 bases, and 24 bases separated the two germline ends. This CDR3 contains 16 residues. The germline V gene encodes CDR1 MDHEN and CDR2 SYDVKM.

The source material was PBMCs or T cells enriched from blood (not recorded which). The chain carries TRBV28 and TRBJ1-2; D possibly corresponds to TRBD1 (6 bases). The receptor's source is a man between 18 and 35 years old who had recovered from COVID-19. The chain's CDR3 is CASSIRQALARGGYTF. CDR3 coding DNA: TGTGCCAGCAGTATAAGACAGGCCCTGGCCCGGGGAGGCTACACCTTC.